These 30 T cell receptor beta chains share one sample of origin, sequenced in a study of identifying expanded T cells in peripheral blood. TCRdb's copy holds only in-frame clones and misses some; the assay was immunoSEQ multiplex PCR. The sample has more than 70,000 clones, approximately 86% seen once. Source material: blood. The receptors were sampled from a person aged 18 to 70 in good health.

The chain employs TRBV29-1 and TRBJ1-2; 11 bases fit TRBD1. The CDR3 is 14 amino acids. The V and J ends lost 3 bases and 2 bases, in that order; junction bases with no gene match: 2. Germline V gene data show CDR1 as SQVTM and CDR2 as ANQGSEA. CDR3 protein: CSVDGTGGNYGYTF. The CDR3 nucleotides are TGCAGCGTTGATGGGACAGGGGGAAACTATGGCTACACCTTC.

The chain has TRBV25-1 and TRBJ1-5; D gene uncertain. From germline, CDR1 is MGHDK and CDR2 SYGVNS. The ends were cut back, 2 bases at V and 0 bases at J, with 8 bases in the middle. The CDR3 sequence is 15 residues long. CDR3 sequence (DNA): TGTGCCAGCAGTGAAAACGGAAATAGCAATCAGCCCCAGCATTTT. Amino acids: CASSENGNSNQPQHF.

The V gene is TRBV5-6, the J gene TRBJ1-2; D is uncertain. Germline V gene sequence: CDR1 SGHDT, CDR2 YYEEEE. Deletions cut 0 bases from V and 4 bases from J, with 10 bases between. The CDR3 totals 14 residues. The CDR3 DNA reads as TGTGCCAGCAGCTTGGGATCGGTGGTCTATGGCTACACCTTC. It specifies CASSLGSVVYGYTF.

This rearrangement joins TRBV5-4 to TRBJ1-1; 8 bases line up with TRBD1. The CDR3 length is 17 residues. Germline V gene lookup returns CDR1 SGHNT and CDR2 YYREEE (reference sequence). V was clipped by 0 bases and J by 0 bases; unmatched bases: 7. CDR3 protein: CASSLGPTGDMNTEAFF. In DNA form, the CDR3 reads TGTGCCAGCAGCTTGGGCCCGACAGGGGATATGAACACTGAAGCTTTCTTT.

This chain connects TRBV7-9 to TRBJ1-1; D ambiguous. Germline CDR1 and CDR2: SEHNR and FQNEAQ (reference sequence). The V and J ends lost 2 bases and 1 base respectively, with 5 bases between them. The CDR3 has 13 residues. CDR3 amino acids: CASSLTQNTEAFF. The CDR3, as DNA: TGTGCCAGCAGCTTAACCCAGAACACTGAAGCTTTCTTT.

The chain links TRBV2 to TRBJ2-5; 9 bases map to TRBD1. Germline V CDR1 and CDR2: SNHLY, FYNNEI. Trimming removed 8 bases from V and 5 bases from J; junction bases left unmatched: 9. This CDR3 is 14 amino acids long. The CDR3: CASSRTGEWETQYF. The CDR3 bases are TGTGCCAGCTCTCGGACAGGGGAATGGGAGACCCAGTACTTC.

The chain couples TRBV6-5 to TRBJ2-7; 8 nucleotides align to TRBD2. V was clipped by 0 bases and J by 4 bases; unmatched bases: 8. The CDR3 consists of 16 residues. Looked up from germline, CDR1 is MNHEY and CDR2 is SVGAGI. CDR3 in DNA: TGTGCCAGCAGTTACTCGGCCGGGACTAGATTTTACGAGCAGTACTTC. Protein product: CASSYSAGTRFYEQYF.

The chain is built from TRBV4-1 and TRBJ1-2; possible D gene TRBD1, 5 bases. The CDR3 loop spans 13 amino acids. The germline V gene encodes CDR1 MGHRA and CDR2 YSYEKL. V gave up 3 bases and J gave up 4 bases, with 9 bases separating them. The CDR3: CASSHREIYGYTF. In DNA form, the CDR3 reads TGCGCCAGCAGCCACAGGGAGATCTATGGCTACACCTTC.

The rearrangement uses TRBV7-6 and TRBJ1-3; D is uncertain. The CDR3 has 14 amino acids. The V end lost 1 base, the J end lost 0 bases, and 4 bases lay between the germline ends. The germline V gene has CDR1 SGHVS and CDR2 FNYEAQ. CDR3 protein: CASSLGGSGNTIYF. The CDR3, as DNA: TGTGCCAGCAGCTTAGGGGGCTCTGGAAACACCATATATTTT. The variable domain in full, with the rest retrieved from reference TRBV7-6 and TRBJ1-3, is GAGVSQSPRYKVTKRGQDVALRCDPISGHVSLYWYRQALGQGPEFLTYFNYEAQQDKSGLPNDRFSAERPEGSISTLTIQRTEQRDSAMYRCASSLGGSGNTIYFGEGSWLTVV.

The chain is built from TRBV14 and TRBJ1-2; D not resolved. CDR3 length: 15 amino acids. Germline V CDR1 and CDR2: SGHDN, FVKESK. V shed 0 bases and J shed 7 bases, with 15 bases lying between them. The CDR3 DNA reads as TGTGCCAGCAGCCAAGATCGCTTAGGGCTGGGTGGCTACACCTTC. Its protein is CASSQDRLGLGGYTF.

The chain has TRBV7-9 and TRBJ2-2; D perhaps matches TRBD2 (5 bases). Trimming took 4 bases from V and 7 from J, leaving 13 bases between them. CDR3 length: 14 residues. Germline V gene lookup returns CDR1 SEHNR and CDR2 FQNEAQ (reference sequence). The CDR3 reads CASSSTNLDGELFF. CDR3 DNA: TGTGCCAGCAGCTCGACTAATCTAGACGGGGAGCTGTTTTTT.

The J gene is TRBJ2-1, the V gene TRBV5-5, with a tentative D call TRBD1 (5 bases). Germline values: CDR1 SGHKS, CDR2 YYEKEE (reference sequence). This CDR3 comprises 11 residues. Trimming shortened V by 4 bases and J by 15 bases, and 14 bases separated the two germline ends. CDR3 loop: CASSVDTRAFF. The CDR3 DNA is TGTGCCAGCAGCGTGGACACACGAGCGTTCTTC.

This clone was observed a few times. In DNA form, the CDR3 reads TGTGCCAGCACGCCACCGGGACCATGGACTGAAGCTTTCTTT. The encoded protein is CASTPPGPWTEAFF. This chain uses TRBV6-5 with TRBJ1-1; D is perhaps TRBD1 (5 bases). Germline CDR1 MNHEY, CDR2 SVGAGI. V lost 7 bases and J lost 5, with 17 bases in between. This CDR3 has 14 residues.

The V call is TRBV4-1, the J call TRBJ1-6; D gene uncertain. The CDR3 extends over 14 amino acids. The germline V gene has CDR1 MGHRA and CDR2 YSYEKL. V was pared by 4 bases and J by 7 bases, with 11 bases between. The CDR3 here is CASSPDTFNSPLHF. CDR3 coding DNA: TGCGCCAGCAGCCCCGACACCTTCAATTCACCCCTCCACTTT.

The chain joins TRBV5-1 to TRBJ1-2; no definite D call. Germline CDR1 SGHRS, CDR2 YFSETQ. Trimming took off 0 bases at V and 2 bases at J, with 8 bases between the two ends. The CDR3 is made up of 14 amino acids. Here the CDR3 reads CASSLVADNYGYTF. The CDR3 nucleotides read TGCGCCAGCAGCTTGGTTGCGGACAACTATGGCTACACCTTC.

DNA of the CDR3: TGTGCCTGGAGGGTGACAGGGGGCGCCTACACCTTC. Translation gives CAWRVTGGAYTF. The V and J genes are TRBV30 and TRBJ1-2; TRBD1 matches at 10 bases. Germline assignment: CDR1 GTSNPN and CDR2 SVGIG (reference sequence). The CDR3 length is 12 residues. The trim removed 3 bases at V and 10 bases at J, leaving 5 bases unmatched.

This clone showed up just once. The V call is TRBV9, the J call TRBJ1-1; D gene uncertain. The CDR3 spans 14 residues. Trimming removed 4 bases at V and 1 base at J, with 11 bases between. Germline V gene data show CDR1 as SGDLS and CDR2 as YYNGEE. CDR3 loop: CASSPRMGNTEAFF. The CDR3 DNA sequence: TGTGCCAGCAGCCCGCGGATGGGGAACACTGAAGCTTTCTTT. Full variable domain (rest looked up from reference TRBV9 and TRBJ1-1): DSGVTQTPKHLITATGQRVTLRCSPRSGDLSVYWYQQSLDQGLQFLIQYYNGEERAKGNILERFSAQQFPDLHSELNLSSLELGDSALYFCASSPRMGNTEAFFGQGTRLTVV.

The rearrangement uses TRBV7-9 and TRBJ1-5; no reliable D call. The CDR3 is made up of 12 amino acids. V was cut by 1 base and J by 6 bases, with 4 bases left in between. CDR1 and CDR2 from the germline V gene are SEHNR and FQNEAQ (reference sequence). CDR3 region: CASSLVGQPQHF. CDR3 nucleotides: TGTGCCAGCAGCTTAGTAGGTCAGCCCCAGCATTTT.

CDR3 residues: CASSAEQGNTEAFF. As DNA, the CDR3 is TGTGCCAGCAGCGCAGAGCAGGGTAACACTGAAGCTTTCTTT. This chain links TRBV9 with TRBJ1-1, with a weak D call TRBD1 (5 bases). The germline gives CDR1 SGDLS, CDR2 YYNGEE. V lost 3 bases, J lost 2 bases, and 11 bases lay in between. The length of the CDR3 is 14 residues.

V gene TRBV28 combines with J gene TRBJ1-3; D gene uncertain. The V gene's germline CDR1 is MDHEN and CDR2 SYDVKM. This CDR3 region has 15 residues. V lost 3 bases to trimming and J lost 0 bases, with 9 bases between them. The CDR3 bases are TGTGCCAGCAGTTTCGGAGGGTCCTCTGGAAACACCATATATTTT. Translating it yields CASSFGGSSGNTIYF.

This clone was seen only once. The chain carries TRBV7-2 and TRBJ2-5, with no clear D. CDR3 length equals 13 residues. Germline values: CDR1 SGHTA, CDR2 FQGNSA. Trimming pared 1 base from V and 5 bases from J, leaving 8 bases between. Here the CDR3 reads CASSLGYMETQYF. CDR3 bases: TGTGCCAGCAGCTTAGGTTATATGGAGACCCAGTACTTC.

CDR3 protein: CAWSVGQAGGYTF. The CDR3 DNA is TGTGCCTGGAGTGTAGGGCAGGCGGGAGGCTACACCTTC. The rearrangement joins TRBV30 to TRBJ1-2; D is uncertain. With 0 bases removed from V and 8 bases from J, the gap between germline ends came to 13 bases. CDR1 GTSNPN and CDR2 SVGIG come from the germline V gene (reference sequence). The CDR3 extends over 13 amino acids.

This rearrangement joins TRBV18 to TRBJ1-2, with D uncertain. CDR1 KGHSH and CDR2 LQKENI come from the germline V gene. There are 11 residues in the CDR3. Trimming cost V 5 bases and J 1 base, with 2 bases left between them. For the CDR3, the DNA is TGTGCCAGCTCAAATAACTATGGCTACACCTTC. It codes for CASSNNYGYTF.

The DNA of the CDR3 is TGTGCCAGCAGTGAAGGCTACTCCTACGAGCAGTACTTC. The encoded protein is CASSEGYSYEQYF. The rearrangement uses TRBV2 and TRBJ2-7; D remains unclear. Germline V gene data show CDR1 as SNHLY and CDR2 as FYNNEI. Trimming shortened V by 1 base and J by 0 bases, and 4 bases separated the two germline ends. The CDR3 is 13 residues long.

The CDR3 sequence: CASSLTLAGGPWDTQYF. In DNA form, the CDR3 reads TGTGCCAGCAGCCTTACCTTAGCGGGGGGGCCATGGGATACGCAGTATTTT. J is TRBJ2-3 and V is TRBV14; 11 positions agree with TRBD2. The CDR3 loop spans 17 amino acids. Looked up from germline, CDR1 is SGHDN and CDR2 is FVKESK. The V and J ends lost 4 bases and 6 bases, in that order; junction bases with no gene match: 12.

The chain employs TRBV18 and TRBJ2-7; 10 bases line up with TRBD1. With V trimmed by 1 base and J by 6 bases, 9 bases remained unmatched. Germline V gene data show CDR1 as KGHSH and CDR2 as LQKENI. CDR3 size: 16 residues. The CDR3 loop is CASSPLSGTGVREQYF. For the CDR3, the DNA is TGTGCCAGCTCACCACTTTCCGGGACAGGGGTGCGCGAGCAGTACTTC.

The chain uses TRBV6-4 and TRBJ2-2; D remains unclear. There are 13 residues in the CDR3. Germline V CDR1 and CDR2: MRHNA, SNTAGT. Trimming removed 2 bases from V and 0 bases from J, with 1 base in between. The CDR3 DNA reads TGTGCCAGCAGTGACGCGAACACCGGGGAGCTGTTTTTT. As protein: CASSDANTGELFF.

The rearrangement uses TRBV6-5 and TRBJ2-7; 7 positions match TRBD1. The CDR3 contains 13 residues. With V trimmed by 0 bases and J by 12 bases, 8 bases remained unmatched. Germline V gives CDR1 MNHEY, CDR2 SVGAGI. In nucleotides, the CDR3 is TGTGCCAGCAGTTACTCGGAAAACCGGGACAGGTACTTC. This codes for CASSYSENRDRYF.

The J gene is TRBJ2-3, the V gene TRBV5-5, with a possible D match to TRBD2 (6 bases). CDR3 length: 14 amino acids. Trimming shortened V by 4 bases and J by 0 bases, and 9 bases separated the two germline ends. Germline V gene lookup returns CDR1 SGHKS and CDR2 YYEKEE (reference sequence). The CDR3 DNA reads as TGTGCCAGCAGCCTAGGGACTAGCACAGATACGCAGTATTTT. Translated, it gives CASSLGTSTDTQYF. Looking up the rest from reference TRBV5-5 and TRBJ2-3 gives the full variable domain: DAGVTQSPTHLIKTRGQQVTLRCSPISGHKSVSWYQQVLGQGPQFIFQYYEKEERGRGNFPDRFSARQFPNYSSELNVNALLLGDSALYLCASSLGTSTDTQYFGPGTRLTVL.

The V call is TRBV4-1, the J call TRBJ1-2; the D is unclear. Per germline, CDR1 MGHRA and CDR2 YSYEKL. The CDR3 is 16 amino acids. Trimming left V 3 bases short and J 5 bases short, with 19 bases between. The CDR3 loop is CASSQGSAVFLYGYTF. In nucleotides, the CDR3 is TGCGCCAGCAGCCAGGGATCGGCCGTTTTCTTATATGGCTACACCTTC.